This T cell receptor (beta chain) was recorded in a study of CD8 T cells in Susac syndrome. The length of the CDR3 is 13 residues. V lost 3 bases and J 1 base, leaving 6 bases between the germline ends. From germline, CDR1 is MNHEY and CDR2 SMNVEV (reference sequence). Random-hexamer reverse transcription was applied to roughly 0.5 to 1 ug RNA. Coverage of TCR beta CDR3 amplification by immunoSEQ multiplex PCR extended to 54 Vbeta and 13 Jbeta. TCRdb itself ran the immunoSEQ multiplex PCR reads through MiXCR, one entry per CDR3 protein. The sample lists about 200,000 distinct CDR3 sequences; 90% to 95% were seen once. Regarding the study as a whole: It was acknowledged in the study that its TCR sequencing and HLA analysis involved a relatively small number of individuals.

Notes on this clonotype: Its antigen is still unknown.

The sequence derives from a human donor with multiple sclerosis. Sequenced sample: CD8+ T cells from PBMCs. J is TRBJ1-1 and V is TRBV27, with a possible D match to TRBD1 (5 bases). CDR3 in amino acids: CASSFGGNTEAFF. The CDR3 DNA reads TGTGCCAGCAGTTTCGGGGGGAACACTGAAGCTTTCTTT.